What follows are 29 T cell receptor beta chains derived from one specimen sequenced in a study of monozygotic twins with inflammatory bowel disease (dated by TCRdb to the late 2010s). The library was obtained by 5' RACE. TCRdb shows the sequencer as Illumina HiSeq 2500. The reads, reprocessed by TCRdb, yield one row per CDR3 protein sequence and no DNA. The record for this sample contains 310,000 or so distinct CDR3 sequences. The ten top clones hold approximately 2% of the sample. Sequenced: blood. These receptors originate from a human donor with ulcerative colitis or Crohn's disease, or a healthy co-twin of an affected twin (not recorded which).

The genes are TRBV29-1 and TRBJ1-2; TCRdb reports TRBD1, a call that lacks DNA to check it against. CDR1 and CDR2 from the germline V gene are SQVTM and ANQGSEA. The CDR3 is 15 amino acids. CDR3 amino acids: CSAGQGGTYGYGYTF. The full variable domain, its missing parts supplied by reference TRBV29-1 and TRBJ1-2, is SAVISQKPSRDICQRGTSLTIQCQVDSQVTMMFWYRQQPGQSLTLIATANQGSEATYESGFVIDKFPISRPNLTFSTLTVSNMSPEDSSIYLCSAGQGGTYGYGYTFGSGTRLTVV.

The chain uses TRBV5-1 and TRBJ2-7; the TCRdb call, TRBD1, lacks DNA for checking. The CDR3 sequence is 15 residues long. Germline assignment: CDR1 SGHRS and CDR2 YFSETQ. CDR3 residues: CASSLSGTTPYEQYF.

This rearrangement joins TRBV5-1 to TRBJ2-5. CDR1 and CDR2 from the germline V gene are SGHRS and YFSETQ. The CDR3 is 14 residues long. CDR3 sequence: CASSLATQVETQYF.

Here the CDR3 reads CASSAADRGDEQYF. The chain couples TRBV27 to TRBJ2-7; TCRdb picks TRBD1, but there is no DNA to check that call. The germline gives CDR1 MNHEY, CDR2 SMNVEV (reference sequence). The CDR3 sequence is 14 residues long.

V gene TRBV7-9 combines with J gene TRBJ2-1; TCRdb lists TRBD1, though no DNA is available to test this call. The CDR3 is made up of 15 amino acids. In germline, CDR1 is SEHNR, CDR2 FQNEAQ (reference sequence). This CDR3 is CASSAGQGAHNEQFF. The full variable domain, its missing parts supplied by reference TRBV7-9 and TRBJ2-1, is DTGVSQNPRHKITKRGQNVTFRCDPISEHNRLYWYRQTLGQGPEFLTYFQNEAQLEKSRLLSDRFSAERPKGSFSTLEIQRTEQGDSAMYLCASSAGQGAHNEQFFGPGTRLTVL.

The chain combines TRBV7-6 with TRBJ2-3; TCRdb designates TRBD1, a call that cannot be tested without DNA. The CDR3 contains 16 residues. Germline CDR1 SGHVS, CDR2 FNYEAQ. CDR3 in amino acids: CASSPETGGLADTQYF.

This rearrangement joins TRBV28 to TRBJ2-7. The CDR3 is 11 residues long. CDR1 is MDHEN and CDR2 is SYDVKM in the germline V gene. CDR3 residues: CASRGSYEQYF.

The chain couples TRBV23-1 to TRBJ2-5; TCRdb's assignment of TRBD1 cannot be checked, as there is no DNA. TRBV23-1 is annotated as an ORF whose role is uncertain. The CDR3 is 16 amino acids. The chain's CDR3 is CASSQFPAPEGETQYF.

The chain joins TRBV5-1 to TRBJ1-2; TCRdb names TRBD1, which stays unverified in the absence of DNA. The germline V gene has CDR1 SGHRS and CDR2 YFSETQ. CDR3 length equals 14 residues. The chain's CDR3 is CASRAVLGQQGYTF.

The chain has TRBV6-5 and TRBJ1-6; the TRBD1 assignment by TCRdb is unverifiable without DNA. CDR3 length: 15 residues. The germline CDR1 and CDR2 sequences are MNHEY and SVGAGI. The CDR3 sequence is CASSYAGQGRSPLHF.

The chain is built from TRBV7-9 and TRBJ2-7; TCRdb indicates TRBD2, and absent DNA this call remains unverified. The CDR3 totals 17 residues. The V gene's germline CDR1 is SEHNR and CDR2 FQNEAQ (reference sequence). The chain's CDR3 is CASSLNGIRTSGYEQYF.

V is TRBV28 and J is TRBJ2-7. From germline, CDR1 is MDHEN and CDR2 SYDVKM. This CDR3 spans 17 amino acids. This chain's CDR3 is CASSLLRSRVEGYEQYF.

The chain links TRBV6-6 to TRBJ2-1; TCRdb returns TRBD1, unconfirmable since there is no DNA. The CDR3 spans 14 residues. Germline values: CDR1 MNHNY, CDR2 SVGAGI (reference sequence). The CDR3 spells CASSPTGPHNEQFF.

The chain recombines TRBV29-1 with TRBJ1-1. Germline CDR1 is SQVTM and CDR2 is ANQGSEA. CDR3 length equals 11 residues. The CDR3 loop is CSVEAGREAFF.

J is TRBJ2-3 and V is TRBV7-2; TCRdb picks TRBD2, but there is no DNA to check that call. CDR1 SGHTA and CDR2 FQGNSA come from the germline V gene. The CDR3 covers 14 residues. CDR3 sequence reads: CASSLGLAGTTQYF.

The chain combines TRBV3-1 with TRBJ2-5. The length of the CDR3 is 15 residues. Germline CDR1 and CDR2: LGHDT and YNNKEL (reference sequence). The CDR3 sequence is CASSQAQFLQETQYF.

The chain uses TRBV30 and TRBJ1-5; TCRdb returns TRBD1, unconfirmable since there is no DNA. The CDR3 is made up of 12 amino acids. The V gene's germline CDR1 is GTSNPN and CDR2 SVGIG (reference sequence). The CDR3 loop is CAWGQGAQPQHF.

This rearrangement joins TRBV20-1 to TRBJ2-3. This CDR3 region has 13 residues. Per the germline V gene, CDR1 is DFQATT and CDR2 is SNEGSKA (reference sequence). The CDR3 protein is CSASVVVRDTQYF.

The chain combines TRBV9 with TRBJ2-2; TCRdb names TRBD2, which stays unverified in the absence of DNA. The CDR3 extends over 16 amino acids. Germline-derived CDR1 and CDR2 are SGDLS and YYNGEE. The CDR3 spells CASSVALAGVTGELFF.

The chain links TRBV7-9 to TRBJ2-7. There are 12 residues in the CDR3. Germline V gene sequence: CDR1 SEHNR, CDR2 FQNEAQ (reference sequence). The CDR3 spells CASSSQGREQYF.

CDR3 sequence: CSARDAGLAELYEQYF. The chain recombines TRBV20-1 with TRBJ2-7; TCRdb gives TRBD2 as the D gene, but with no DNA this cannot be confirmed. CDR1 and CDR2 (germline): DFQATT, SNEGSKA (reference sequence). CDR3 size: 16 residues.

J is TRBJ2-2 and V is TRBV7-2; no DNA is available, so the TRBD1 call from TCRdb remains unchecked. This CDR3 is built from 14 residues. Germline V gene data show CDR1 as SGHTA and CDR2 as FQGNSA. CDR3 region: CASTHDRTTGELFF.

J is TRBJ2-2 and V is TRBV6-1; TCRdb picks TRBD1, but there is no DNA to check that call. Germline values: CDR1 MNHNS, CDR2 SASEGT. This CDR3 has 14 amino acids. The CDR3 loop is CANKGTPNTGELFF.

This chain connects TRBV10-3 to TRBJ2-3; TCRdb picks TRBD1, but there is no DNA to check that call. Germline V CDR1 and CDR2: ENHRY, SYGVKD. This CDR3 spans 13 amino acids. The CDR3 loop is CAISGADRGALYF.

This chain uses TRBV6-2 or TRBV6-3 with TRBJ2-7; the TCRdb D gene call, TRBD1, has no DNA to confirm it. CDR3 length: 14 amino acids. CDR1 is MNHEY and CDR2 is SVGEGT in the germline V gene. CDR3 residues: CASKRRGPLDEQYF.

The chain recombines TRBV5-5 with TRBJ2-3; TCRdb selects TRBD1, and the lack of DNA leaves this call unchecked. The CDR3 consists of 15 residues. Germline-derived CDR1 and CDR2 are SGHKS and YYEKEE (reference sequence). This CDR3 reads CASSLQDRGLGTQYF.

The chain joins TRBV28 to TRBJ2-3; TCRdb reports TRBD1, a call that lacks DNA to check it against. The length of the CDR3 is 17 residues. The germline gives CDR1 MDHEN, CDR2 SYDVKM. CDR3 protein: CASSPGQGKGSTDTQYF. The whole variable domain, filled in from reference TRBV28 and TRBJ2-3, reads DVKVTQSSRYLVKRTGEKVFLECVQDMDHENMFWYRQDPGLGLRLIYFSYDVKMKEKGDIPEGYSVSREKKERFSLILESASTNQTSMYLCASSPGQGKGSTDTQYFGPGTRLTVL.

The chain has TRBV20-1 and TRBJ2-4; TCRdb gives TRBD2 as the D gene, but with no DNA this cannot be confirmed. The CDR3 contains 13 residues. Germline V gene sequence: CDR1 DFQATT, CDR2 SNEGSKA (reference sequence). The CDR3 reads CSASPRIFSMQYF.

The CDR3 here is CASSFDAQVAPYEQYF. The chain joins TRBV5-5 to TRBJ2-7. Germline CDR1 SGHKS, CDR2 YYEKEE (reference sequence). The CDR3 contains 16 residues.